Listed below are T cell receptor beta chains from one sample, sequenced in a study of shared clonotypes between healthy human individuals. Libraries were prepared by immunoSEQ multiplex PCR; TCRdb keeps only in-frame clonotypes and omits some of them. The sample consists of 1.5 million to 2.5 million clones, about 95% of them appearing once. Source material: naive CD8+ T cells sorted from blood. The receptors originated from a man between 18 and 29 years old in good health. Each CDR3 is given with its conserved first and last residue. D genes are given only for firm matches. Size values are once, few and many counts, or a class for expanded clones, and some rows have none.

d_call clone_size j_call v_call cdr3_nt cdr3_aa
. . TRBJ1-6 TRBV11-1 TGTGCCAGCAGCTTGGGTAAACTAGGAAATTCACCCCTCCACTTT CASSLGKLGNSPLHF
. . TRBJ1-5 TRBV28 TGTGCCAGCAGTTTAGACGGGGGGCAGACCAATCAGCCCCAGCATTTT CASSLDGGQTNQPQHF
TRBD1 . TRBJ1-5 TRBV6-6 TGTGCCAGCAGGCGACAGGGGGACCCAAGTCAGCCCCAGCATTTT CASRRQGDPSQPQHF
. . TRBJ1-5 TRBV28 TGTGCCAGCAGTTCGACAGAGATAGTGGGCAATCAGCCCCAGCATTTT CASSSTEIVGNQPQHF
. . TRBJ2-7 TRBV10-2 TGCGCCAGCAGCGAAGACAGGCCCTACGAGCAGTACTTC CASSEDRPYEQYF
TRBD1 . TRBJ1-1 TRBV28 TGTGCCAGCAGCTTAACAGGGGGCGGGGGAACTGAAGCTTTCTTT CASSLTGGGGTEAFF
. once TRBJ2-5 TRBV4-3 TGCGCCAGCAGCCAAGATGGGGCAGGGGAAGAGACCCAGTACTTC CASSQDGAGEETQYF
TRBD2 . TRBJ2-5 TRBV30 TGTGCCTGGAGTGGCCTAGCGGGAGGGCCGATGGAGACCCAGTACTTC CAWSGLAGGPMETQYF
. . TRBJ2-3 TRBV4-1 TGCGCCAGCAGCCAAGGAAGGGAGCAGTATTTT CASSQGREQYF
. . TRBJ2-7 TRBV25-1 TGTGCCAGCAGAACCTCGTATGACGGCCTCTCCTACGAGCAGTACTTC CASRTSYDGLSYEQYF
. . TRBJ1-3 TRBV7-4 TGTGCCAGCAGCTTAGCTCTGGGGGGTAGAAACACCATATATTTT CASSLALGGRNTIYF
. . TRBJ1-1 TRBV7-2 TGTGCCAGCAGCCCCGCTGGGCGGAACACTGAAGCTTTCTTT CASSPAGRNTEAFF
. . TRBJ1-1 TRBV4-1 TGCGCCAGCAGCCAAGGACAGGCCACTGAAGCTTTCTTT CASSQGQATEAFF
TRBD2 . TRBJ2-7 TRBV5-1 TGCGCCAGCAGCTCGAGAGGGACTAGCGGGGGGTCCTACGAGCAGTACTTC CASSSRGTSGGSYEQYF
. . TRBJ2-7 TRBV15 TGTGCCACCAGCAGTGATGAACAGTCCTACGAGCAGTACTTC CATSSDEQSYEQYF
. . TRBJ2-6 TRBV4-3 TGCGCCAGCAGCCAAGAAGCTGGGGCCAACGTCCTGACTTTC CASSQEAGANVLTF
TRBD1 . TRBJ2-1 TRBV2 TGTGCCAGCATTGACAGGGGCGGTATCTACAATGAGCAGTTCTTC CASIDRGGIYNEQFF
. . TRBJ2-7 TRBV19 TGTGCCAGTAGTATAGAACAGGGAATGCAGTACGAGCAGTACTTC CASSIEQGMQYEQYF
. . TRBJ1-1 TRBV15 TGTGCCACCAGCAGAGATAGGGTGACTGAAGCTTTCTTT CATSRDRVTEAFF
TRBD1 . TRBJ1-1 TRBV7-9 TGTGCCAGCAGCTTTGAGACAGGGGTAACTGAAGCTTTCTTT CASSFETGVTEAFF
. . TRBJ2-7 TRBV18 TGTGCCAGCTCACCCTATGGGGTTGAATCTCCTATCGAGCAGTACTTC CASSPYGVESPIEQYF
. . TRBJ2-2 TRBV27 TGTGCCAGCAGTTTATCCACTGAGAACACCGGGGAGCTGTTTTTT CASSLSTENTGELFF
TRBD1 . TRBJ1-4 TRBV30 TGTGCCTGGGCCGGGACAGGGGGTTTTAATGAAAAACTGTTTTTT CAWAGTGGFNEKLFF
TRBD2 . TRBJ2-7 TRBV19 TGTGCCAGTAGTGCAGGGTCCGGGGGGACTTACGAGCAGTACTTC CASSAGSGGTYEQYF
TRBD1 . TRBJ1-1 TRBV5-4 TGTGCCAGCAGCCCCTCGACAGGGGGATTGGCAGACACTGAAGCTTTCTTT CASSPSTGGLADTEAFF
TRBD2 . TRBJ2-1 TRBV5-1 TGCGCCAGCAGCTATCGCGGGAGTTCCAACAATGAGCAGTTCTTC CASSYRGSSNNEQFF
. . TRBJ2-7 TRBV4-3 TGCGCCAGCAGCCAAGATCTGGGGGGCCTGTCTTACGAGCAGTACTTC CASSQDLGGLSYEQYF
. . TRBJ2-3 TRBV2 TGTGCCAGCAGTGACAGGGTCAGTAGCACAGATACGCAGTATTTT CASSDRVSSTDTQYF
. . TRBJ1-2 TRBV19 TGTGCCAGCCGGGGAGAGGGGGTGTACTATGGCTACACCTTC CASRGEGVYYGYTF
. . TRBJ2-5 TRBV2 TGTGCCAGCAGTGTGACAGAGCCGGAGACCCAGTACTTC CASSVTEPETQYF
. . TRBJ1-1 TRBV9 TGTGCCAGCAGCCCCCGGTGGGACACTGAAGCTTTCTTT CASSPRWDTEAFF
. . TRBJ2-5 TRBV6-1 TGTGCCAGCAGTCCCCGGTCGTCAGAGACCCAGTACTTC CASSPRSSETQYF
TRBD1 . TRBJ2-4 TRBV6-8 TGTGCCAGCAGTTACACGACAGGGTCAGTAACCAAAAACATTCAGTACTTC CASSYTTGSVTKNIQYF
. . TRBJ2-7 TRBV4-1 TGCGCCAGCAGCCAGGGACGAGGGAGCGAGCAGTACTTC CASSQGRGSEQYF
. . TRBJ2-7 TRBV20-1 TGCAGTGCTAGAGATTTAGTCGAGCAGTACTTC CSARDLVEQYF
. . TRBJ2-7 TRBV6-4 TGTGCCAGCAAAAGCTTAAAGTCCCAGGGAGGTCCCGAGCAGTACTTC CASKSLKSQGGPEQYF
. . TRBJ1-5 TRBV10-2 TGCGCCAGCAGTGACTCCAGGGAGGGGAAACAGCCCCAGCATTTT CASSDSREGKQPQHF
. . TRBJ1-6 TRBV4-1 TGCGCCAGCAGCCAAGATCCAGGGGATTCACCCCTCCACTTT CASSQDPGDSPLHF
. once TRBJ2-2 TRBV25-1 TGTGCCAGCAGTGCGTCTCCATTATTCACCGGGGAGCTGTTTTTT CASSASPLFTGELFF
. . TRBJ2-5 TRBV7-2 TGTGCCAGCAGTCCGTCGGACCTCGGCGAGACCCAGTACTTC CASSPSDLGETQYF
. . TRBJ1-2 TRBV27 TGTGCCAGCAGTTTAGGAGGGGTCCGAGGCTACACCTTC CASSLGGVRGYTF
TRBD1 . TRBJ2-7 TRBV5-1 TGCGCCAGCAGCTTCTGGACAGGGTACGAGCAGTACTTC CASSFWTGYEQYF
TRBD2 . TRBJ2-1 TRBV6-5 TGTGCCAGCAGTTTGATAGCGGGGACTAACAATGAGCAGTTCTTC CASSLIAGTNNEQFF
. . TRBJ2-1 TRBV4-1 TGCGCCAGCAGCCAAGTCGGTGGTGCCTACAATGAGCAGTTCTTC CASSQVGGAYNEQFF
TRBD2 . TRBJ2-5 TRBV9 TGTGCCAGCAGCGCTAGACTAGCGGGGGACCAAGAGACCCAGTACTTC CASSARLAGDQETQYF
. . TRBJ2-7 TRBV5-4 TGTGCCAGCAGCGGGGGCGATTCCTACGAGCAGTACTTC CASSGGDSYEQYF
. . TRBJ2-3 TRBV7-9 TGTGCCAGCAGCCCCACCTTAGAGGCAGATACGCAGTATTTT CASSPTLEADTQYF
. . TRBJ1-2 TRBV2 TGTGCCAGTATCCGTAACTATGGCTACACCTTC CASIRNYGYTF
. . TRBJ2-2 TRBV7-9 TGTGCCAGCAGCTTTCACACCGGGGAGCTGTTTTTT CASSFHTGELFF
. . TRBJ2-1 TRBV5-1 TGCGCCAGCAGCTCTCCAGTGGACGGTGAGCAGTTCTTC CASSSPVDGEQFF
. . TRBJ1-1 TRBV5-6 TGTGCCAGCACCCTGACAGAGGACACTGAAGCTTTCTTT CASTLTEDTEAFF
. . TRBJ1-2 TRBV5-6 TGTGCCAGCAGCCTTGACAGTTATGGCTACACCTTC CASSLDSYGYTF
TRBD1 once TRBJ2-7 TRBV6-5 TGTGCCAGCAGTTTTACAACAGGGGTTGATTACGAGCAGTACTTC CASSFTTGVDYEQYF